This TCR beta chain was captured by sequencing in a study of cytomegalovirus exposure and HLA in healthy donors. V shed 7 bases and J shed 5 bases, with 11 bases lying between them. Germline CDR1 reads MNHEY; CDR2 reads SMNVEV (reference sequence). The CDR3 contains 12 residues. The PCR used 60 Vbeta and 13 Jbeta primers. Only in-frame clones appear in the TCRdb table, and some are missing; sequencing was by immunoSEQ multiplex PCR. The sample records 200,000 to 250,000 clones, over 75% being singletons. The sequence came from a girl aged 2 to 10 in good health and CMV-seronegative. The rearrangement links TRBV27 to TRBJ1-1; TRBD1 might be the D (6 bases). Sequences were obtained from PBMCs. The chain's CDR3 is CASKSRGTEAFF. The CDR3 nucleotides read TGTGCCAGCAAAAGCAGGGGAACTGAAGCTTTCTTT.